Following are 19 T cell receptor beta chains from one sample sequenced in a study of blood T cell repertoires in COVID-19. Some clones are missing from TCRdb's copy, which holds only in-frame ones; the method was immunoSEQ multiplex PCR. Of over 100,000 clones detected, roughly 92% appear once; the ten largest clones hold roughly 1.9%. Sequencing was performed on peripheral blood. Source of these receptors: a woman in her forties or fifties with COVID-19, enrolled during active disease.

The chain carries TRBV7-9 and TRBJ1-5, with D possibly matching TRBD1 (6 bases). The V gene lost 5 bases and the J gene lost 2 bases, with 13 bases spanning the gap. Germline CDR1 and CDR2: SEHNR and FQNEAQ (reference sequence). The CDR3 loop spans 15 amino acids. The CDR3 DNA reads as TGTGCCAGCAGCCCCAGGGGAGGGGGCAATCAGCCCCAGCATTTT. Translating gives CASSPRGGGNQPQHF.

The chain links TRBV18 to TRBJ1-2; 7 nucleotides match TRBD1. Trimming removed 5 bases from V and 3 bases from J; junction bases left unmatched: 6. Germline-derived CDR1 and CDR2 are KGHSH and LQKENI. CDR3 length: 14 residues. The CDR3 DNA sequence: TGTGCCAGCTCAACAGACAGGGCGTACTATGGCTACACCTTC. Protein sequence: CASSTDRAYYGYTF.

This chain joins TRBV19 and TRBJ1-2, with 9 bases identical to TRBD1. CDR1 and CDR2 from the germline V gene are LNHDA and SQIVND (reference sequence). Trimming cost V 3 bases and J 4 bases; bases outside gene matches: 6. This CDR3 spans 15 amino acids. CDR3 residues: CASSITGGGGYGYTF. For the CDR3, the DNA is TGTGCCAGTAGTATTACAGGGGGCGGCGGCTATGGCTACACCTTC.

V and J are TRBV13 and TRBJ2-2, with D possibly being TRBD1 (5 bases). Trimming cost V 5 bases and J 6 bases, with 13 bases left between them. Germline lookup yields CDR1 PRHDT and CDR2 FYEKMQ (reference sequence). The CDR3 is 14 amino acids. The CDR3 DNA reads TGTGCCAGCAGCCGAGGCCGCAGGGCCGGGGAGCTGTTTTTT. Translation: CASSRGRRAGELFF.

This chain uses TRBV10-1 with TRBJ2-7; possible D gene TRBD2, 5 bases. V was trimmed by 8 bases and J by 0 bases, leaving 8 bases between them. This CDR3 is 12 amino acids long. Germline values: CDR1 WNHNN, CDR2 SYGVQD (reference sequence). In DNA form, the CDR3 reads TGCGCCAGCTCGGGGAGCTCCTACGAGCAGTACTTC. Translating it yields CASSGSSYEQYF.

This chain links TRBV5-1 with TRBJ1-4; 9 nucleotides line up with TRBD1. The junction had 2 bases not matched to a gene; V was cut back by 0 bases and J by 8 bases. Germline V CDR1 and CDR2: SGHRS, YFSETQ. The CDR3 is 14 amino acids. The DNA of the CDR3 is TGCGCCAGCAGCTTGGGGGACAGGGCCGAAAAACTGTTTTTT. Its protein is CASSLGDRAEKLFF.

The rearrangement links TRBV5-6 to TRBJ1-2, with 10 bases matching TRBD1. V was pared by 2 bases and J by 5 bases, with 9 bases of the junction left unmatched. This CDR3 contains 16 residues. The germline V gene encodes CDR1 SGHDT and CDR2 YYEEEE. CDR3 DNA: TGTGCCAGCAGCTTAGGGTCCGGGACAGGGGTTTATGGCTACACCTTC. It is translated as CASSLGSGTGVYGYTF.

The V and J genes are TRBV14 and TRBJ1-1; D uncertain. V was pared by 8 bases and J by 1 base, with 5 bases between. CDR1 and CDR2 (germline): SGHDN, FVKESK. The CDR3 is made up of 11 amino acids. CDR3: CASLPNTEAFF. The CDR3 region has the DNA TGTGCCAGCCTCCCGAACACTGAAGCTTTCTTT.

This clone appeared a single time. The genes are TRBV5-1 and TRBJ2-7; no firm D call. Germline CDR1 and CDR2: SGHRS and YFSETQ. With 0 bases removed from V and 0 bases from J, the gap between germline ends came to 10 bases. CDR3 size: 15 residues. CDR3 sequence (DNA): TGCGCCAGCAGCTTGGGTCCTAAGAGCTCCTACGAGCAGTACTTC. This gives the protein CASSLGPKSSYEQYF.

This chain links TRBV11-3 with TRBJ1-1; the D gene is possibly TRBD1 (5 bases). The CDR3 consists of 17 residues. Germline V gene lookup returns CDR1 SGHNT and CDR2 YENEEA. V dropped 0 bases and J dropped 3 bases, with 17 bases sitting between them. DNA for the CDR3: TGTGCCAGCAGCTTAGAACGTTTGGGGCAAGCCGACACTGAAGCTTTCTTT. Translating gives CASSLERLGQADTEAFF.

The V call is TRBV24-1, the J call TRBJ1-2, with D unclear. The germline CDR1 and CDR2 sequences are KGHDR and SFDVKD. V dropped 1 base and J dropped 4 bases, with 9 bases sitting between them. The CDR3 consists of 14 residues. The CDR3 DNA reads TGTGCCACCAGTGATTTTACCAGTTCCTATGGCTACACCTTC. Translation gives CATSDFTSSYGYTF.

The chain recombines TRBV6-5 with TRBJ1-5; a possible D gene is TRBD1 (5 bases). The CDR3 contains 13 residues. V lost 6 bases to trimming and J lost 3 bases, with 9 bases between them. Germline V gives CDR1 MNHEY, CDR2 SVGAGI. The CDR3 DNA follows: TGTGCCAGCAGCAGGGCCCTCAATCAGCCCCAGCATTTT. Translation: CASSRALNQPQHF.

The CDR3 nucleotides read TGTGCCAGTAGTATACGGGCAGGGGACCCTGGCAATCAGCCCCAGCATTTT. Translation gives CASSIRAGDPGNQPQHF. The chain has TRBV19 and TRBJ1-5, with a tentative D call TRBD1 (6 bases). CDR1 and CDR2 from the germline V gene are LNHDA and SQIVND (reference sequence). V was clipped by 2 bases and J by 2 bases, with 16 bases between them. CDR3 length: 17 amino acids.

The chain combines TRBV3-1 (or the pseudogene TRBV3-2) with TRBJ2-7; D ambiguous. CDR3 size: 11 residues. CDR1 is LGHDT, CDR2 YNNKEL, per germline (reference sequence). V was cut by 7 bases and J by 3 bases, with 7 bases left in between. The CDR3 bases are TGTGCCAGCACCAACTACTACGAGCAGTACTTC. Translating gives CASTNYYEQYF.

V and J are TRBV7-9 and TRBJ2-4; D perhaps matches TRBD1 (6 bases). Trimming removed 5 bases at V and 6 bases at J, with 17 bases between. Germline V CDR1 and CDR2: SEHNR, FQNEAQ (reference sequence). CDR3 length equals 15 residues. CDR3 sequence: CASSPRTVGLNIQYF. The CDR3 coding sequence is TGTGCCAGCAGCCCACGGACAGTAGGACTAAACATTCAGTACTTC.

The V call is TRBV19, the J call TRBJ1-5, with 7 positions matching TRBD1. Trimming took 7 bases from V and 0 from J; bases not matched to a gene: 9. In germline, CDR1 is LNHDA, CDR2 SQIVND (reference sequence). This CDR3 is 16 amino acids long. The CDR3 sequence: CASNRGQSNSNQPQHF. The CDR3 bases are TGTGCCAGTAATAGGGGACAGTCTAATAGCAATCAGCCCCAGCATTTT.

The CDR3 sequence: CASSSLTGRGGYTF. In nucleotides, the CDR3 is TGTGCCAGCAGCTCGCTGACAGGGCGAGGAGGCTACACCTTC. The chain combines TRBV11-2 with TRBJ1-2; 7 bases are shared with TRBD1. Germline V CDR1 and CDR2: SGHAT, FQNNGV. The CDR3 runs 14 residues. The ends lost 4 bases at V and 8 bases at J; junction bases unmatched: 10.

The CDR3 sequence is CASSFGGGAEAFF. The CDR3 DNA is TGTGCCAGCAGTTTTGGGGGAGGAGCTGAAGCTTTCTTT. This chain connects TRBV28 to TRBJ1-1, with a weak D call TRBD1 (5 bases). CDR1 and CDR2 from the germline V gene are MDHEN and SYDVKM. The CDR3 is 13 amino acids. With 3 bases removed from V and 6 bases from J, the gap between germline ends came to 11 bases.

The chain is built from TRBV30 and TRBJ1-2; possible D gene TRBD1, 6 bases. Per the germline V gene, CDR1 is GTSNPN and CDR2 is SVGIG (reference sequence). The CDR3 loop spans 13 amino acids. V was trimmed by 3 bases and J by 6 bases, leaving 14 bases between them. Here the CDR3 reads CAWRGRGRDGYTF. The CDR3 DNA sequence: TGTGCCTGGAGGGGCAGGGGACGGGATGGCTACACCTTC. Filled out from reference TRBV30 and TRBJ1-2, the complete variable domain reads SQTIHQWPATLVQPVGSPLSLECTVEGTSNPNLYWYRQAAGRGLQLLFYSVGIGQISSEVPQNLSASRPQDRQFILSSKKLLLSDSGFYLCAWRGRGRDGYTFGSGTRLTVV.